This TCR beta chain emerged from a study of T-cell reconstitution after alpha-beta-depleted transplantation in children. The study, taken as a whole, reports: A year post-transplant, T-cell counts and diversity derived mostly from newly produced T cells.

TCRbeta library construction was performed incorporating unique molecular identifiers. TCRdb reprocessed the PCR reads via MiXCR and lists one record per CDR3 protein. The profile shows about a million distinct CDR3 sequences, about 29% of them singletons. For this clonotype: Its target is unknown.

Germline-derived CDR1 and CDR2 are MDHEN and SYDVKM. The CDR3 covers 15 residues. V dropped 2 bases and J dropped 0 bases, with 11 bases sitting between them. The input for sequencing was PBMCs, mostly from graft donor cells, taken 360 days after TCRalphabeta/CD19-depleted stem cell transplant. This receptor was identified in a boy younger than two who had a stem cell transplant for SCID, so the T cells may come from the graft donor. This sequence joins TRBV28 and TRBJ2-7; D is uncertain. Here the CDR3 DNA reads TGTGCCAGCAGTTTACGCCTCGACGGCTCCTACGAGCAGTACTTC. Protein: CASSLRLDGSYEQYF.